The clone carrying this TCR beta chain was recorded at least ten times. The data are from a study of early T cells in non-severe SARS-CoV-2 infection. TCRdb fed the 5' RACE reads into MiXCR, producing one record per CDR3 protein. The sample has about 83,000 distinct CDR3 sequences, roughly an eighth seen once. V lost 9 bases and J lost 0, with 16 bases in between. This CDR3 contains 15 residues. In germline, CDR1 is SGHAT, CDR2 FQNNGV. The receptor was derived from an adult who was a healthcare worker with PCR-confirmed SARS-CoV-2 infection or an uninfected control (not recorded which). The gene calls are TRBV11-2 and TRBJ2-3; D possibly corresponds to TRBD1 (5 bases). Sequencing used whole blood. The CDR3 DNA follows: TGTGCCAGTCTCTTGGGGCGGCCTAGCACAGATACGCAGTATTTT. Translated, it gives CASLLGRPSTDTQYF.